One and the same sample provided the 11 T cell receptor beta chains below, sequenced in a study of CD8 T cells in ankylosing spondylitis. MiXCR was run by TCRdb on the 5' RACE reads, yielding one entry per CDR3 protein. The sample records under 35,000 distinct CDR3 sequences, about 7% being singletons. The source material was blood, either unsorted or a sorted T cell fraction (not recorded which). The source is a male donor with ankylosing spondylitis or in good health (not recorded which).

This clonotype is categorized as medium-sized. This chain links TRBV2 with TRBJ2-1; TRBD2 matches at 8 bases. Per germline, CDR1 SNHLY and CDR2 FYNNEI. The CDR3 runs 18 residues. The V gene end was trimmed by 4 bases and the J gene end by 0 bases; junction bases not matched to a gene: 11. The DNA for the CDR3 is TGTGCCAGCAGTGGATATAGCGGGACAACCGGCTCCTACAATGAGCAGTTCTTC. The encoded protein is CASSGYSGTTGSYNEQFF.

The chain employs TRBV7-6 and TRBJ2-5; TRBD2 aligns across 11 bases. CDR1 and CDR2 (germline): SGHVS, FNYEAQ. The V gene end was trimmed by 5 bases and the J gene end by 4 bases; junction bases not matched to a gene: 3. The CDR3 contains 14 residues. CDR3 coding DNA: TGTGCCAGCAGCCGTAGCGGGAGGGGAGAGACCCAGTACTTC. It is translated as CASSRSGRGETQYF.

This clonotype has a count of ten or more. This sequence joins TRBV11-2 and TRBJ2-5, with 10 bases lining up with TRBD2. In germline, CDR1 is SGHAT, CDR2 FQNNGV. This CDR3 contains 16 residues. The ends lost 4 bases at V and 2 bases at J; junction bases unmatched: 7. The CDR3: CASSSRTSGVQETQYF. The CDR3 DNA sequence: TGTGCCAGCAGCTCCCGGACTAGCGGAGTTCAAGAGACCCAGTACTTC.

This clonotype was seen many times. V usage is TRBV19 and J usage is TRBJ1-1, with 8 bases fitting TRBD1. The germline V gene encodes CDR1 LNHDA and CDR2 SQIVND (reference sequence). The CDR3 has 15 residues. V was clipped by 7 bases and J by 5 bases; unmatched bases: 12. CDR3 DNA sequence: TGTGCCAGTAAAGGGACAGGTAGGTCCGGAACTGAAGCTTTCTTT. Its protein product is CASKGTGRSGTEAFF.

This clonotype was observed at least ten times. The V and J genes are TRBV12-3 or TRBV12-4 and TRBJ2-7; 7 bases map to TRBD2. The CDR3 has 15 residues. Losses at the gene ends were 1 base for V and 2 bases for J; bases not matched to a gene: 5. The CDR3 nucleotides are TGTGCCAGCAGTTTAGATCCTAGCGGACCCTACGAGCAGTACTTC. It translates to CASSLDPSGPYEQYF.

At least ten counts were recorded for this clonotype. The J gene is TRBJ2-7, the V gene TRBV6-5; 9 nucleotides align to TRBD1. The J segment lost 4 bases and the V segment lost 1 base, leaving 5 bases of the junction unmatched. Germline CDR1 MNHEY, CDR2 SVGAGI. The CDR3 extends over 15 amino acids. The CDR3 sequence is CASSYLRDRAYEQYF. CDR3 sequence (DNA): TGTGCCAGCAGTTACTTGAGGGACAGGGCATACGAGCAGTACTTC.

At least ten counts were recorded for this clonotype. The chain combines TRBV5-1 with TRBJ2-7; 7 bases fit TRBD1. Germline CDR1 reads SGHRS; CDR2 reads YFSETQ. The CDR3 is 14 amino acids. The trim removed 0 bases at V and 5 bases at J, leaving 5 bases unmatched. The CDR3 DNA sequence: TGCGCCAGCAGCTTGGGACAGGGAACCCACGAGCAGTACTTC. As protein: CASSLGQGTHEQYF. Using reference TRBV5-1 and TRBJ2-7 for the parts outside the CDR3, the full variable domain is KAGVTQTPRYLIKTRGQQVTLSCSPISGHRSVSWYQQTPGQGLQFLFEYFSETQRNKGNFPGRFSGRQFSNSRSEMNVSTLELGDSALYLCASSLGQGTHEQYFGPGTRLTVT.

Only a few counts were recorded for this clonotype. This could be a read error, since a much larger clone is one nucleotide away. V and J are TRBV3-1 and TRBJ2-6; maybe TRBD2 (6 bases). From germline, CDR1 is LGHDT and CDR2 YNNKEL (reference sequence). This CDR3 is 17 amino acids long. This CDR3 reads CASTQDLSGAGANVLTF. For the CDR3, the DNA is TGTGCCAGCACCCAAGATCTTAGCGGAGCTGGGGCCAACGTCCTGACTTTC.

This clonotype was detected many times. This chain links TRBV24-1 with TRBJ2-5; TRBD2 might be the D (5 bases). The CDR3 totals 17 residues. Germline CDR1 is KGHDR and CDR2 is SFDVKD. Trimming pared 4 bases from V and 4 bases from J, leaving 21 bases between. CDR3 coding DNA: TGTGCCACCAGTGACCAAGAAACACAGAAAACTAGAGAGACCCAGTACTTC. Encoded protein: CATSDQETQKTRETQYF.

This clonotype was recorded at least ten times. The V and J genes are TRBV27 and TRBJ2-4, with TRBD2 identical over 11 bases. The CDR3 spans 16 residues. V lost 7 bases and J lost 9; bases outside the gene matches: 14. Germline assignment: CDR1 MNHEY and CDR2 SMNVEV (reference sequence). Here the CDR3 reads CASKPPGLAEYGIQYF. CDR3 in DNA: TGTGCCAGCAAACCGCCGGGACTAGCGGAGTACGGCATTCAGTACTTC.

This clonotype was seen at least ten times. This chain joins TRBV5-6 and TRBJ2-1, with D perhaps given as TRBD1 or TRBD2 (6 bases each). Germline CDR1 and CDR2: SGHDT and YYEEEE. Trimming left V 2 bases short and J 8 bases short, with 11 bases between. This CDR3 spans 13 amino acids. For the CDR3, the DNA is TGTGCCAGCAGCTTTAGGGGGGCGCATGAGCAGTTCTTC. Its translation: CASSFRGAHEQFF.